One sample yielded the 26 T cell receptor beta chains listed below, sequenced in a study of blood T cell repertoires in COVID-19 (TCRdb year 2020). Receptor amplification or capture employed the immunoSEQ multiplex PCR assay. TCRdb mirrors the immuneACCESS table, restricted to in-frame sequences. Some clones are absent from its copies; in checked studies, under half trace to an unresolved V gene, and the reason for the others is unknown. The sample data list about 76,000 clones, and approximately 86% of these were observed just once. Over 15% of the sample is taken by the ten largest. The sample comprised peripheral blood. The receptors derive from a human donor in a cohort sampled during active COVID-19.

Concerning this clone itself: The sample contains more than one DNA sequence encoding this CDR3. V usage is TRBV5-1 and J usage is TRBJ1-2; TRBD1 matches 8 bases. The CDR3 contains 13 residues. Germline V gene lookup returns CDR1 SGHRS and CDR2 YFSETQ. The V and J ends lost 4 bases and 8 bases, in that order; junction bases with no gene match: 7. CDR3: CASSEGQGGGYTF. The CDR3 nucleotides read TGCGCCAGCAGCGAAGGACAGGGAGGCGGCTACACCTTC.

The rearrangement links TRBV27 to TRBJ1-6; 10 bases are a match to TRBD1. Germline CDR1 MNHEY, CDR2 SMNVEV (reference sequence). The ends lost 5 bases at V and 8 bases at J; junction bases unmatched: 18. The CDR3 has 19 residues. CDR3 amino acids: CASSRIIRQGAMLYSPLHF. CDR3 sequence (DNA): TGTGCCAGCAGTAGAATTATCCGACAGGGGGCAATGTTATATTCACCCCTCCACTTT.

As DNA, the CDR3 is TGTGCCAGCAGCACCCGGACGGGAGGGAACACTGAAGCTTTCTTT. Its protein is CASSTRTGGNTEAFF. The chain joins TRBV11-2 to TRBJ1-1; D is unclear. V was cut by 5 bases and J by 1 base, with 14 bases left in between. The germline CDR1 and CDR2 sequences are SGHAT and FQNNGV. CDR3 length equals 15 residues.

The CDR3 spells CASSLTSFRGRGQRQPQHF. In DNA form, the CDR3 reads TGCGCCAGCAGCCTCACGAGTTTCCGAGGCAGGGGGCAACGGCAGCCCCAGCATTTT. V gene TRBV4-1 combines with J gene TRBJ1-5; 8 positions agree with TRBD1. The trim removed 4 bases at V and 7 bases at J, leaving 21 bases unmatched. CDR1 is MGHRA and CDR2 is YSYEKL in the germline V gene. The CDR3 sequence is 19 residues long.

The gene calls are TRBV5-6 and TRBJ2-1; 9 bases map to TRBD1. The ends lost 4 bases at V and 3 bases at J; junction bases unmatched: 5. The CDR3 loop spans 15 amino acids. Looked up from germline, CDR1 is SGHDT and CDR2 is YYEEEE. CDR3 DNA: TGTGCCAGCAGCATTACAGGGGGCGGCTACAATGAGCAGTTCTTC. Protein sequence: CASSITGGGYNEQFF.

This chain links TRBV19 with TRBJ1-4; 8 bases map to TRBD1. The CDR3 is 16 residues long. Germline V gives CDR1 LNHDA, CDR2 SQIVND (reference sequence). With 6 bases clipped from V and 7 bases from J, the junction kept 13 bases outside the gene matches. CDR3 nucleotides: TGTGCCAGTAGCCGCGAAGGGGGGACAGGAGGTGAAAAACTGTTTTTT. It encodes CASSREGGTGGEKLFF.

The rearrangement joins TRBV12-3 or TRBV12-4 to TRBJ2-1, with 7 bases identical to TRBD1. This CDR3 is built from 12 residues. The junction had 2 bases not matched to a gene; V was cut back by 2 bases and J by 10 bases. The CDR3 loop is CASSLNRGEQFF. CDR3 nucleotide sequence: TGTGCCAGCAGTTTAAACAGGGGAGAGCAGTTCTTC.

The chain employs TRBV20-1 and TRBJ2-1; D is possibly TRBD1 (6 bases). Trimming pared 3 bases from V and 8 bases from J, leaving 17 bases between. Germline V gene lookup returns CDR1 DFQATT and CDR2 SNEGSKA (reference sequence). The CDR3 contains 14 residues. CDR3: CSASMGAAHDEQFF. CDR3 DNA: TGCAGTGCTAGTATGGGGGCCGCGCATGATGAGCAGTTCTTC.

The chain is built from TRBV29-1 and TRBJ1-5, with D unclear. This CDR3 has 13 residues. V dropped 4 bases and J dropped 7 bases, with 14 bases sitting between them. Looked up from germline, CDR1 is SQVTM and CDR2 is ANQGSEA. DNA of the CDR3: TGCAGCGTTGTACTGGGTGTACAGCAGCCCCAGCATTTT. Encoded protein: CSVVLGVQQPQHF. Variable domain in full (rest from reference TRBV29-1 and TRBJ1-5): SAVISQKPSRDICQRGTSLTIQCQVDSQVTMMFWYRQQPGQSLTLIATANQGSEATYESGFVIDKFPISRPNLTFSTLTVSNMSPEDSSIYLCSVVLGVQQPQHFGDGTRLSIL.

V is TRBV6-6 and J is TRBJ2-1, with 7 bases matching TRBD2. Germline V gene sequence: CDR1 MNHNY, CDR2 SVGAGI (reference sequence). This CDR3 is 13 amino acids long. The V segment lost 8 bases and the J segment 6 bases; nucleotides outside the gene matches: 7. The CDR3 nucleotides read TGTGCCAGCGGGTCCGGGGGGTCCAATGAGCAGTTCTTC. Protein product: CASGSGGSNEQFF.

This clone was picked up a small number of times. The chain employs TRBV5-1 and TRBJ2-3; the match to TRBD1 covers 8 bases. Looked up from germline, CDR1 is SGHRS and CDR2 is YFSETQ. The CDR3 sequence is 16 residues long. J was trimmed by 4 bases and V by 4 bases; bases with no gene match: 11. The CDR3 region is CASSPEANRGADTQYF. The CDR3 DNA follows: TGCGCCAGCAGCCCTGAGGCTAACAGGGGGGCAGATACGCAGTATTTT.

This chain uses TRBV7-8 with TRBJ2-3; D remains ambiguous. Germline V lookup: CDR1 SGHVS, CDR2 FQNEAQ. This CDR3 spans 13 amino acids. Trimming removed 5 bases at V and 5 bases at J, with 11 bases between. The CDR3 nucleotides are TGTGCCAGCAGCCTACCCCTAGGAGATACGCAGTATTTT. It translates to CASSLPLGDTQYF.

CDR3 DNA sequence: TGCGCCAGCAGCCAAGCAAAACTAGCGGGGGGGAAGTCCCACGAGCAGTACTTC. Amino acid sequence: CASSQAKLAGGKSHEQYF. The chain couples TRBV4-1 to TRBJ2-7; 13 bases fit TRBD2. The ends lost 1 base at V and 5 bases at J; junction bases unmatched: 11. This CDR3 region has 18 residues. Germline assignment: CDR1 MGHRA and CDR2 YSYEKL.

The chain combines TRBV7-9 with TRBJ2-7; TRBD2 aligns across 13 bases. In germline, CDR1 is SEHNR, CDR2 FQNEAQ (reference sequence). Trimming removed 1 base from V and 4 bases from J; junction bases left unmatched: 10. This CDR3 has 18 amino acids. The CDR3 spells CASSLGTSGSTFPYEQYF. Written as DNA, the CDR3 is TGTGCCAGCAGCTTAGGGACTAGCGGGAGTACCTTCCCTTACGAGCAGTACTTC.

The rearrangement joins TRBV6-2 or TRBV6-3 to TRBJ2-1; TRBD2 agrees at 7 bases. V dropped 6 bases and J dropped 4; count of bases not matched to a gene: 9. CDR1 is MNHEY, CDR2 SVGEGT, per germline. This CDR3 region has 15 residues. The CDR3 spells CASSRDGGGYNEQFF. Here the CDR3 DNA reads TGTGCCAGCAGCCGCGACGGCGGGGGATACAATGAGCAGTTCTTC.

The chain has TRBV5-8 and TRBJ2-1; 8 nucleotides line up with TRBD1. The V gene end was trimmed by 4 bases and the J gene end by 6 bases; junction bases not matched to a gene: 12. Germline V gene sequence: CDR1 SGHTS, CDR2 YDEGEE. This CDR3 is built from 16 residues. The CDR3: CASSRSTGDGPNEQFF. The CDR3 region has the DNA TGTGCCAGCAGCAGATCGACAGGGGACGGTCCCAATGAGCAGTTCTTC.

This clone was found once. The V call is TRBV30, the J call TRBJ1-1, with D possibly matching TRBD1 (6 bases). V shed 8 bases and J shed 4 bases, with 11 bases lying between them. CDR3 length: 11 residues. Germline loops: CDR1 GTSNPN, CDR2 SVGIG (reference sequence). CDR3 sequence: CAGGQPTEAFF. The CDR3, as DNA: TGTGCCGGCGGACAGCCCACTGAAGCTTTCTTT.

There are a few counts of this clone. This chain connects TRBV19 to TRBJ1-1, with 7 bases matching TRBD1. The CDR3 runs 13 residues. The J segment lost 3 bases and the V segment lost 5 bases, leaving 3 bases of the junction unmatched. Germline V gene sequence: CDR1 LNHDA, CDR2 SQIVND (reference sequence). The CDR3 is CASSATGDTEAFF. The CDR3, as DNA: TGTGCCAGTAGTGCTACAGGGGACACTGAAGCTTTCTTT. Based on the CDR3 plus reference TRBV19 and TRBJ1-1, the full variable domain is DGGITQSPKYLFRKEGQNVTLSCEQNLNHDAMYWYRQDPGQGLRLIYYSQIVNDFQKGDIAEGYSVSREKKESFPLTVTSAQKNPTAFYLCASSATGDTEAFFGQGTRLTVV.

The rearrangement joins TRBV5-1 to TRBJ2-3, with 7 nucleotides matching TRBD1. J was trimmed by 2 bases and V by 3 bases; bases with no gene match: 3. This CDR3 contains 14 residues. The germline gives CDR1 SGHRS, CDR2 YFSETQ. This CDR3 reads CASSYRGNTDTQYF. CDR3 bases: TGCGCCAGCAGCTACAGGGGTAACACAGATACGCAGTATTTT.

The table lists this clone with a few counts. The CDR3 DNA reads TGTGCCAGCAGTTACGTAAGCGGACAGCCCAATCAGCCCCAGCATTTT. It specifies CASSYVSGQPNQPQHF. V is TRBV6-2 or TRBV6-3 and J is TRBJ1-5; perhaps TRBD1 as D (6 bases). Germline CDR1 is MNHEY and CDR2 is SVGEGT. V was cut by 2 bases and J by 3 bases, with 14 bases left in between. The CDR3 is made up of 16 amino acids.

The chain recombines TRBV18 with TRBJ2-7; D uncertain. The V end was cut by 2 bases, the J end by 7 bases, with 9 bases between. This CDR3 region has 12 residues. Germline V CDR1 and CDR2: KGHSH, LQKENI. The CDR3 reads CASSPEVGEQYF. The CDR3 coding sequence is TGTGCCAGCTCACCAGAAGTCGGGGAGCAGTACTTC.

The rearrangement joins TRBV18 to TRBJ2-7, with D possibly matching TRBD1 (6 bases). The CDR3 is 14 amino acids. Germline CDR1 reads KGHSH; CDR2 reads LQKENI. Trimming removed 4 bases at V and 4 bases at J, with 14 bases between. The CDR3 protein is CASSLTGKEYEQYF. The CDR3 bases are TGTGCCAGCTCACTCACAGGGAAGGAGTACGAGCAGTACTTC.

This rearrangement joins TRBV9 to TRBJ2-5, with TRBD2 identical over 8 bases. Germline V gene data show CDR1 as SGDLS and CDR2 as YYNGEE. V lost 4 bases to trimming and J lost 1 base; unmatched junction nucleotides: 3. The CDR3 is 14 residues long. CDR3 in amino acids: CASSPTSGQETQYF. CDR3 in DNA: TGTGCCAGCAGCCCCACTAGCGGCCAAGAGACCCAGTACTTC.

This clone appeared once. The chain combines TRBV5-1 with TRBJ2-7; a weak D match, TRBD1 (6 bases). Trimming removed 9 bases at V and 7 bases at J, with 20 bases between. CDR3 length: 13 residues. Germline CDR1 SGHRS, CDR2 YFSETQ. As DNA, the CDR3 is TGCGCCACCAGGAGGACAGACGACTGGGAGCAGTACTTC. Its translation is CATRRTDDWEQYF.

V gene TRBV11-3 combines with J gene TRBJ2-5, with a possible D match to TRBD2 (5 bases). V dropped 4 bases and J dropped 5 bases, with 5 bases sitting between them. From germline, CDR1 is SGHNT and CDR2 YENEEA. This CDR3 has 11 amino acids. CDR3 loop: CASSSGETQYF. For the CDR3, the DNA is TGTGCCAGCAGCTCGGGGGAGACCCAGTACTTC.

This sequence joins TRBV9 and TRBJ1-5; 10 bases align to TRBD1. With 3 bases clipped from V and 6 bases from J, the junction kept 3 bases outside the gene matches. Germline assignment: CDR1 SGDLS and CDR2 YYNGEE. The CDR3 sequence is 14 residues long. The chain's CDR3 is CASSADRGVQPQHF. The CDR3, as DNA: TGTGCCAGCAGCGCGGACAGGGGGGTTCAGCCCCAGCATTTT.